This is a list of T cell receptor beta chains from one sample in a study of regulatory T cells in long-lasting Graves disease. TCRdb ran MiXCR on the multiplex PCR reads and lists one entry per CDR3 protein. The sample contains hundreds of thousands of distinct CDR3 sequences, 15% to 20% of which appear only once. The sample was also linked to a second study, of T cells in Graves' hyperthyroidism and ophthalmopathy.

Material: peripheral blood mononuclear cells (PBMCs), obtained at new diagnosis, from a patient treated with antithyroid drugs. The source is a woman between 25 and 40 years old with Graves disease. CDR3s include the opening cysteine and the closing phenylalanine or tryptophan. Fields, in order: J gene, V gene, clone size, D gene, CDR3 protein, CDR3 DNA. A D gene is named only where the DNA matches it firmly. The size entry is marked missing in some rows and otherwise reads once, few, many or a size class.

TRBJ2-1	TRBV6-2/TRBV6-3	few	.	CASSSVPGNLYNEQFF	TGTGCCAGCAGTTCGGTCCCGGGAAACCTCTACAATGAGCAGTTCTTC
TRBJ2-1	TRBV6-1	.	.	CASRFAGPNEQFF	TGTGCCAGCAGGTTTGCAGGGCCCAATGAGCAGTTCTTC
TRBJ2-3	TRBV28	.	.	CASSLGVLNTDTQYF	TGTGCCAGCAGTCTCGGGGTTTTAAACACAGATACGCAGTATTTT
TRBJ2-1	TRBV28	many	TRBD2	CASSTQLAATNNEQFF	TGTGCCAGCAGTACCCAACTAGCGGCAACTAACAATGAGCAGTTCTTC
TRBJ2-1	TRBV7-2	many	.	CASSRAGTPLDEQFF	TGTGCCAGCAGCCGAGCCGGGACCCCGCTAGATGAGCAGTTCTTC
TRBJ2-2	TRBV7-2	many	.	CASSSSVLTGELFF	TGTGCCAGCAGCTCTAGCGTTCTGACCGGGGAGCTGTTTTTT
TRBJ2-7	TRBV30	few	.	CAWSPGTVVPEQYF	TGTGCCTGGAGCCCCGGGACTGTGGTCCCCGAGCAGTACTTC
TRBJ2-5	TRBV24-1	many	.	CATSDPQRGGRETQYF	TGTGCCACCAGTGATCCGCAGAGGGGAGGTCGTGAGACCCAGTACTTC
TRBJ1-4	TRBV20-1	.	.	CSAEGLNEKLFF	TGCAGTGCTGAAGGGCTTAATGAAAAACTGTTTTTT
TRBJ2-1	TRBV5-5	.	.	CASSFSGDPYNEQFF	TGTGCCAGCAGCTTCTCTGGCGACCCCTACAATGAGCAGTTCTTC
TRBJ1-5	TRBV6-5	.	.	CASSYVTTQRNQPQHF	TGTGCCAGCAGTTACGTGACAACACAACGGAATCAGCCCCAGCATTTT
TRBJ2-1	TRBV20-1	.	TRBD2	CSASVAGGVKNEQFF	TGCAGTGCTAGTGTAGCGGGAGGAGTTAAGAATGAGCAGTTCTTC
TRBJ2-1	TRBV14	.	TRBD2	CASSYSGILQFF	TGTGCCAGCAGCTACAGCGGGATTCTGCAGTTCTTC
TRBJ1-6	TRBV20-1	.	TRBD1	CSANRDRGSPLHF	TGCAGTGCCAATCGGGACAGGGGTTCACCCCTCCACTTT
TRBJ1-3	TRBV9	.	.	CASSVGGGQANLLNTIYF	TGTGCCAGCAGCGTCGGGGGGGGTCAGGCCAACCTTTTAAACACCATATATTTT
TRBJ2-7	TRBV30	few	.	CAWSDDAEQYEQYF	TGTGCCTGGAGTGATGACGCGGAGCAATACGAGCAGTACTTC
TRBJ2-3	TRBV5-1	.	TRBD2	CASSFFTGTSGTDTQYF	TGCGCCAGCAGTTTCTTCACCGGGACTAGCGGCACAGATACGCAGTATTTT
TRBJ2-1	TRBV20-1	few	.	CSVRGAGSYNEQFF	TGCAGCGTTCGGGGGGCGGGTTCCTACAATGAGCAGTTCTTC
TRBJ1-5	TRBV2	many	TRBD1	CASSGQGVNQPQHF	TGTGCCAGCAGTGGGCAGGGGGTGAATCAGCCCCAGCATTTT
TRBJ2-3	TRBV3-1	.	TRBD2	CASSGGPGLAVTQYF	TGTGCCAGCAGCGGAGGACCGGGACTAGCGGTAACGCAGTATTTT
TRBJ1-2	TRBV19	.	.	CASARAGFEGYTF	TGTGCCAGTGCCCGCGCCGGTTTTGAGGGCTACACCTTC
TRBJ1-5	TRBV20-1	many	TRBD1	CSASGPWDRGHQPQHF	TGCAGTGCTAGTGGCCCCTGGGACAGGGGCCATCAGCCCCAGCATTTT
TRBJ2-1	TRBV6-2/TRBV6-3	few	.	CASSDVGAYNEQFF	TGTGCCAGCAGCGACGTGGGAGCATACAATGAGCAGTTCTTC
TRBJ2-7	TRBV14	.	TRBD2	CASSHRTSGALYEQYF	TGTGCCAGCAGCCATCGGACTAGCGGGGCCCTATACGAGCAGTACTTC
TRBJ2-7	TRBV28	many	.	CASNPLVGYEQYF	TGTGCCAGCAATCCTCTCGTGGGATACGAGCAGTACTTC
TRBJ2-7	TRBV20-1	many	.	CSARFPSGYEQYF	TGCAGTGCTAGATTCCCTAGTGGCTACGAGCAGTACTTC
TRBJ2-1	TRBV7-9	many	.	CASSYGASANEQFF	TGTGCCAGCAGCTATGGGGCTAGCGCCAATGAGCAGTTCTTC
TRBJ1-5	TRBV6-1	.	.	CASTSLGGREPQHF	TGTGCCAGCACCTCTCTGGGGGGCAGGGAGCCCCAGCATTTT